The 6 T cell receptor beta chains below were found in one sample sequenced in a study of blood T cell repertoires in COVID-19 (dated by TCRdb to the early 2020s). The method was the immunoSEQ multiplex PCR assay. TCRdb re-hosts the immuneACCESS table, in-frame sequences only. Its copies lack some clones; in the studies checked, an unresolved V gene accounts for under half of them, and the cause for the rest is not known. This sample is represented by about 130,000 clones; about four fifths of them were singletons. Roughly 3% of the sample is taken by the ten largest. Material for sequencing was peripheral blood. The source of these receptors is a woman aged 80 or over with acute or convalescent COVID-19.

This chain joins TRBV7-9 and TRBJ2-7; 9 bases align to TRBD1. This CDR3 region has 17 residues. Germline V gene sequence: CDR1 SEHNR, CDR2 FQNEAQ (reference sequence). The J segment lost 3 bases and the V segment lost 1 base, leaving 10 bases of the junction unmatched. The CDR3 here is CASSLGRRDRVNYEQYF. The CDR3 nucleotides read TGTGCCAGCAGCTTAGGCCGCCGGGACAGGGTGAACTACGAGCAGTACTTC.

The chain couples TRBV18 to TRBJ1-2; tentative D call: TRBD1 (6 bases). Trimming took 5 bases from V and 8 from J, leaving 21 bases between them. CDR1 is KGHSH and CDR2 is LQKENI in the germline V gene. This CDR3 is built from 15 residues. DNA of the CDR3: TGTGCCAGCTCATCGGATTCAACAGGGTCCGGCGGCTACACCTTC. This gives the protein CASSSDSTGSGGYTF.

This clone was counted between two and nine times. V usage is TRBV18 and J usage is TRBJ2-2, with D uncertain. The CDR3 spans 16 residues. V lost 3 bases and J 0 bases, leaving 11 bases between the germline ends. Looked up from germline, CDR1 is KGHSH and CDR2 is LQKENI. The CDR3 DNA is TGTGCCAGCTCACCCATGAAACTCGCGAACACCGGGGAGCTGTTTTTT. Protein sequence: CASSPMKLANTGELFF.

This CDR3 is CASSLGRGHTDTQYF. The CDR3 coding sequence is TGTGCCAGCAGCTTAGGCCGGGGACACACAGATACGCAGTATTTT. This chain links TRBV7-3 with TRBJ2-3, with a tentative D call TRBD1 (6 bases). Germline CDR1 is SGHTA and CDR2 is FQGTGA. The CDR3 extends over 15 amino acids. Trimming took 2 bases from V and 2 from J, leaving 11 bases between them.

This clone was counted a few times. The chain carries TRBV14 and TRBJ1-4, with 7 nucleotides matching TRBD1. CDR1 SGHDN and CDR2 FVKESK come from the germline V gene. The CDR3 is 16 residues long. V dropped 3 bases and J dropped 7; count of bases not matched to a gene: 11. The CDR3 region is CASSHSFDRVGEKLFF. CDR3 coding DNA: TGTGCCAGCAGCCATTCTTTCGACAGGGTGGGTGAAAAACTGTTTTTT.

The chain links TRBV2 to TRBJ2-3, with 10 positions matching TRBD2. The CDR3 extends over 15 amino acids. In germline, CDR1 is SNHLY, CDR2 FYNNEI. Trimming removed 6 bases from V and 2 bases from J; junction bases left unmatched: 5. CDR3 in amino acids: CASRISGGNTDTQYF. The CDR3 DNA sequence: TGTGCCAGCAGGATTAGCGGGGGGAACACAGATACGCAGTATTTT.